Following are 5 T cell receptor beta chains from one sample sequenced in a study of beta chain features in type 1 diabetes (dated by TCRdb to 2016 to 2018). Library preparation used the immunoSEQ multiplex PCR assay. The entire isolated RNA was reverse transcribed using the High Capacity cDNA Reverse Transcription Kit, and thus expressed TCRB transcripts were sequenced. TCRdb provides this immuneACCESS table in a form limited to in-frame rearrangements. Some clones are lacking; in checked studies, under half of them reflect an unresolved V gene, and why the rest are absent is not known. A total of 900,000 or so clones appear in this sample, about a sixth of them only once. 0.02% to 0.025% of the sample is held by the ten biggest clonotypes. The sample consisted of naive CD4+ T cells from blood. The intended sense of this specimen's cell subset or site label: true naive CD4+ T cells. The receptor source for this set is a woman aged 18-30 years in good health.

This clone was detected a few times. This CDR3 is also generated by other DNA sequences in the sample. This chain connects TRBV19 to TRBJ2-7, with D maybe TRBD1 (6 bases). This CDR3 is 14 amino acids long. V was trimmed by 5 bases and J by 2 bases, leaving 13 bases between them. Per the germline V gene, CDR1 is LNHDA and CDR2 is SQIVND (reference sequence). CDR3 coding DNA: TGTGCCAGTAGTTCCCCGGGACAAACCTACGAGCAGTACTTC. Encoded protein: CASSSPGQTYEQYF.

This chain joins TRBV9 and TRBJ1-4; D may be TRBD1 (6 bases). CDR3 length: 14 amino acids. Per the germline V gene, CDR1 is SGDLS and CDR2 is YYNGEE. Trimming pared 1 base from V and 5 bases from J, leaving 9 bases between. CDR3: CASSVRDTNEKLFF. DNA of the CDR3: TGTGCCAGCAGCGTAAGGGACACCAATGAAAAACTGTTTTTT.

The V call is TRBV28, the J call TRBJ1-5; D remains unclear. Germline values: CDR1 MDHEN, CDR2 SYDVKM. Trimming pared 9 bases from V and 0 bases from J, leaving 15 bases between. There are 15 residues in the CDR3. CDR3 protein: CASKDRIYSNQPQHF. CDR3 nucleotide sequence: TGTGCCAGTAAGGATAGGATCTATAGCAATCAGCCCCAGCATTTT.

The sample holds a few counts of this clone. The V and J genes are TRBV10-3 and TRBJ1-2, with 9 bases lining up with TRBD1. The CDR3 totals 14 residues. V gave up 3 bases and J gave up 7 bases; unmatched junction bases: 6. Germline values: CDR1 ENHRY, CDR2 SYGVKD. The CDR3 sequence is CAISDLRDRAGYTF. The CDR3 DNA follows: TGTGCCATCAGTGACCTCCGGGACAGGGCTGGCTACACCTTC.

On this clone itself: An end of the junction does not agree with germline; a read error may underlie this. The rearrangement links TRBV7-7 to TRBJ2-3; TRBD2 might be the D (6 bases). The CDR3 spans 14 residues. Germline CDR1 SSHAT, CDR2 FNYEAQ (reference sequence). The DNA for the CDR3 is TGTGCTAGCAGCTCCAGCGGGAGCACAGATACGCAGTATTTT. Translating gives CASSSSGSTDTQYF.